This T cell receptor beta chain appears in the sequencing data of a study of blood T cell repertoires in COVID-19 (dated by TCRdb to 2020 to 2021). Background for the entire study: Samples from collaborators originated in the United States, Italy and Spain and spanned both the acute and convalescent phases of COVID-19. Deeply sampled blood TCRbeta repertoires from subjects exposed to, actively infected with, or recovered from COVID-19 were included in the dataset. The repertoires were released in a freely available public database intended as a resource for research on the immune response to SARS-CoV-2. The samples were drawn from the first 160 participants of the ongoing ImmuneRACE study and from 1,200 or so subjects provided by 6 global collaborators. Where HLA class I and class II types were available, the types were taken from metadata supplied by the sample provider, not from assay-based typing. The material from the prospective study consisted of cDNA or gDNA derived from T cells, B-cell-depleted T cells, or PBMCs. A de-identified subject ID, COVID-19 status, age in years and sex were almost always included in the sample metadata.

Concerning this clone itself: Its antigen specificity is not known. No much larger clone is present one base from it, and per-base qualities are unavailable.

TCRbeta CDR3 regions were amplified from genomic DNA by means of the immunoSEQ Assay, a bias-controlled multiplex PCR. In the original analysis: Within the assay, amplification of reference gene primers was used to estimate how many nucleated cells each sample contained. To quantify the absolute abundance of each unique TCRbeta CDR3 rearrangement, sequence reads were collapsed and filtered. For each sample, productive Simpson clonality was calculated as the square root of Simpson's diversity index across productive rearrangements. Held by TCRdb, this immuneACCESS table contains in-frame sequences only and omits some clones. Under half of the omission traces to an unresolved V gene where checked; the cause of the rest is unknown. The V and J calls and clone size were taken over from that table, and D and trimming were inferred from the DNA. Across this sample there are approximately 70,000 clones, with more than 65% seen only once. Under 6% of the sample belongs to the ten largest clones.

Overall study outcomes, separate from this receptor: The quantity of clinical and demographic metadata differed by source and by participant and was supplied without curation.

At the junction V is shortened by 5 bases and J by 2 bases, with 12 bases in between. CDR1 and CDR2 are read off the germline V gene (reference sequence) as MNHNY and SVGAGI. Reading from cysteine to phenylalanine, the CDR3 counts 14 amino acids. Only the CDR3 DNA is retained, 42 bases long and in frame from the first base. Whole blood was collected in K2EDTA tubes by collaborating institutions according to the institutions' own protocols. For TCRbeta analysis, collaborator samples were shipped as frozen whole blood, as isolated PBMCs, or as DNA extracted from either sample type. Sequencing input: peripheral blood. The receptor chain draws on TRBV6-6 and TRBJ1-1; the D gene is possibly TRBD1, with 6 bases matching. The clonotype comes from a woman aged 60 to 75 with acute or convalescent COVID-19. The DNA sequence is given as TGTGCCAGCAGTACGACAGGCGTTAACACTGAAGCTTTCTTT. It translates as CASSTTGVNTEAFF.